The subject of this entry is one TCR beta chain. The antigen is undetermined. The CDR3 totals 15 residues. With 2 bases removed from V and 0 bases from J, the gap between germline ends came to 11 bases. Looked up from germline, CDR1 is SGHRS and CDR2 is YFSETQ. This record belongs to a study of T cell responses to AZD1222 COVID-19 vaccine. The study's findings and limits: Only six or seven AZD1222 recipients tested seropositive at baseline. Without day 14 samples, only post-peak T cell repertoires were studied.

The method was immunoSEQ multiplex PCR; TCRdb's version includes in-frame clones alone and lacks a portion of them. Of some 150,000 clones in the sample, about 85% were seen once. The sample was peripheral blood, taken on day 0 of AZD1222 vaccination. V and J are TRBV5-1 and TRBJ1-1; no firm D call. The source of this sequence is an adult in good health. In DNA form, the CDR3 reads TGCGCCAGCAGCTTTGTTTTTGGTATGAACACTGAAGCTTTCTTT. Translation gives CASSFVFGMNTEAFF.